Sequencing of this T cell receptor beta chain was carried out in a study of beta chain features in type 1 diabetes. Findings of the study overall: The naive, central memory and Treg TCRB repertoires looked more alike in patients than they did in healthy donors. Using cDNA template may skew counts toward highly expressing activated cells. Across all four CD4+ subsets, people with type 1 diabetes showed modestly shorter TCRB CDR3s.

The trim removed 0 bases at V and 6 bases at J, leaving 4 bases unmatched. CDR3 length: 14 residues. Germline V lookup: CDR1 LNHNV, CDR2 YYDKDF (reference sequence). Expressed TCRB transcripts got sequenced, as all isolated RNA was reverse transcribed. Reads from naive, central memory and regulatory T cell samples averaged roughly 3.6 million. Assay: immunoSEQ multiplex PCR; the TCRdb copy retains only in-frame clones and omits some. The sample has some 290,000 clones, 14% seen once. To note about this clone: Antigen unknown.

The sequence derives from a man aged 30-40 years with type 1 diabetes. The chain links TRBV15 to TRBJ1-2; TRBD1 aligns across 7 bases. Specimen: naive CD4+ T cells from blood. The CDR3 loop reads CATSREQGNDGYTF. The CDR3 DNA is TGTGCCACCAGCAGAGAACAGGGGAATGATGGCTACACCTTC.